The clone carrying this T cell receptor beta chain was counted once. Its antigen is not identified. The CDR3 consists of 15 residues. Looked up from germline, CDR1 is MNHEY and CDR2 is SVGAGI. The germline V and J ends were trimmed by 5 bases and 7 bases, with 21 bases remaining between them. This sample is part of a study of cytomegalovirus exposure and HLA in healthy donors. Study results and caveats: Segments of the TCR beta V type were, in most cases, productive about 90% or about 30% of the time in an earlier analysis.

The PCR was carried out with 60 Vbeta primers and 13 Jbeta primers. Some clones are missing from TCRdb's copy, which holds only in-frame ones; the method was immunoSEQ multiplex PCR. The sample carries 150,000 or so clones, roughly 79% recorded once. The chain links TRBV6-5 to TRBJ2-7, with D possibly matching TRBD1 (8 bases). This TCR derives from a man aged 18 to 29 in good health and CMV-seronegative. The specimen sequenced was PBMCs. The CDR3, as DNA: TGTGCCAGCAGTACCGGACAGGGAGGGTCAAGGGAGCAGTACTTC. Translation gives CASSTGQGGSREQYF.